Reported below is one T cell receptor (beta chain). The PCR made use of 60 Vbeta and 13 Jbeta primers. The repertoire was sequenced with immunoSEQ multiplex PCR; TCRdb's copy has only in-frame clones and lacks some. The sample contains under 200,000 clones, around 86% of which appear only once. This sample was taken from a study of cytomegalovirus exposure and HLA in healthy donors. CDR3 length: 15 amino acids. Germline V gene data show CDR1 as SGHAT and CDR2 as FQNNGV. V lost 3 bases to trimming and J lost 4 bases; unmatched junction nucleotides: 6. The TCR sequence derives from a woman aged 18-29 years in good health and CMV-seronegative. Sequenced sample: PBMCs. The genes are TRBV11-2 and TRBJ1-1; 9 bases fit TRBD1. In DNA form, the CDR3 reads TGTGCCAGCAGCTTTACAGGGGGACAGGGCACTGAAGCTTTCTTT. Translating gives CASSFTGGQGTEAFF.